The sequence of this T cell receptor (beta chain) was determined in a study of early T cells in non-severe SARS-CoV-2 infection (dated by TCRdb to about 2021). About the full investigation: Bulk RNA from unsorted whole blood was used for TCR sequencing, so alpha and beta chains could not be paired.

General conclusions and limits of the study: Matching against VDJdb was skewed toward anti-spike CD8 responses, likely underestimated virus-specific expansions, and missed private and CD4 specificities.

This was a case-control study nested in a cohort of healthcare workers in London, UK, who had nasopharyngeal swab PCR tests and blood samples taken every week. Healthcare workers were recruited between 23 and 31 March 2020, during the week of the UK lockdown, and were followed weekly for up to roughly 15 weeks. CDR1 SGHRS and CDR2 YFSETQ are derived from the germline V gene. The CDR3, cysteine through phenylalanine, is 17 amino acids long. Only the CDR3 portion is preserved as DNA: 51 bases, with reading frame beginning at the first base. Trimming takes 9 bases off V and 4 bases off J; junction bases not matched to a gene: 15. Library prep was done by 5' RACE. The reads were generated on a NextSeq 500. To correct for sequencing error and PCR bias, the TCR library protocol tagged individual cDNA molecules with unique molecular identifiers. Sequencing covered both TCR alpha and beta chains, and within each sample the abundances of alpha and beta sequences were tightly co-correlated. Processing in the source paper ran as follows. Decombinator V4 was used to annotate the V gene, J gene and CDR3 of the TCR sequences. TCRs were defined as expanded if a significant change between any two time points was detected under a Poisson model with p below 0.0001. TCR abundances were normalised to the total number of TCRs sequenced per sample and were expressed as counts per million. TRAV1-2 paired with TRAJ12, TRAJ20 or TRAJ33 defined MAIT TCRs, while TRAV10 paired with TRAJ18 defined iNKT TCRs. VDJdb, accessed on 1 November 2021, was searched for TCRs annotated for CMV, EBV and SARS-CoV-2, and TCRs annotated for more than one antigen were excluded. The raw public reads went through TCRdb reprocessing: fastp at Q25, MiXCR clone calling, in-frame beta chains kept. Under each unique CDR3 protein, matching rows form one entry showing the most common genes and DNA. None of the V and J calls come from the authors' own analysis; TCRdb made them. This sample has 40,000 to 60,000 distinct CDR3 sequences in its table, and about 4.1% of those were observed once. Of the sample, 5% to 6.5% falls within the top ten clones.

This clonotype was detected many times. The target of this receptor is not known. No base quality information exists; no much larger clone differs at one position. The specimen sequenced was whole blood. The source of this sequence is an adult who was a healthcare worker with PCR-confirmed SARS-CoV-2 infection or an uninfected control (not recorded which). The chain links TRBV5-1 with TRBJ2-2, with 10 bases in between that match TRBD2. The CDR3 protein sequence reads: CATQRSSGGPATGELFF. The sequenced DNA is TGCGCCACCCAGCGTAGTAGCGGGGGGCCGGCCACCGGGGAGCTGTTTTTT.